The rows below give T cell receptor beta chains drawn from one sample of a study of PD-1 blockade in classical Hodgkin lymphoma. Here immunoSEQ multiplex PCR was the method, and the copy in TCRdb shows in-frame clones only, minus some. Of around 29,000 clones listed, approximately 88% are singletons. Sample: CD4+ T cells from blood. The receptors come from a human donor with classical Hodgkin lymphoma. Each CDR3 is given with its conserved first and last residue. A D gene is named only where the DNA matches it firmly. Size values are once, few and many counts, or a class for expanded clones, and some rows have none.

>TRBV27|TRBD1|TRBJ1-2|-
CASSEGQRENYGYTF
TGTGCCAGCAGTGAGGGACAGCGGGAAAACTATGGCTACACCTTC
>TRBV28|TRBD1|TRBJ1-4|-
CASSLSTGGYEKLFF
TGTGCCAGCAGTTTATCGACAGGGGGCTATGAAAAACTGTTTTTT
>TRBV10-3|-|TRBJ2-5|-
CAISARVQETQYF
TGTGCCATCAGTGCCAGGGTCCAAGAGACCCAGTACTTC
>TRBV7-3|-|TRBJ2-1|-
CASSPTASSYNEQFF
TGTGCCAGCAGTCCGACCGCTAGCTCCTACAATGAGCAGTTCTTC
>TRBV7-2|-|TRBJ2-4|-
CASSYLTGFQYF
TGTGCCAGCAGCTACCTAACAGGGTTTCAGTACTTC
>TRBV19|-|TRBJ2-2|-
CASSFSQDTGELFF
TGTGCCAGTAGTTTTAGTCAAGACACCGGGGAGCTGTTTTTT
>TRBV18|-|TRBJ1-3|-
CASSPNPTFSGNTIYF
TGTGCCAGCTCACCCAATCCGACATTCTCTGGAAACACCATATATTTT
>TRBV7-9|TRBD1|TRBJ1-5|few
CASSKGQHSNQPQHF
TGTGCCAGCAGCAAGGGACAGCATAGCAATCAGCCCCAGCATTTT
>TRBV7-9|-|TRBJ2-3|-
CASSIGGLHLYF
TGTGCCAGCAGCATAGGGGGACTCCACCTGTATTTT
>TRBV19|-|TRBJ1-5|few
CASSVMLAPNQPQHF
TGTGCCAGTAGCGTAATGCTAGCGCCCAATCAGCCCCAGCATTTT
>TRBV7-2|-|TRBJ1-5|once
CASSLDTILSRPQHF
TGTGCCAGCAGCCTGGACACCATTCTGTCCCGGCCCCAGCATTTT
>TRBV6-5|TRBD2|TRBJ2-7|-
CASSYSGASGDFEQYF
TGTGCCAGCAGTTACTCGGGGGCTAGCGGGGATTTCGAGCAGTACTTC
>TRBV29-1|-|TRBJ1-1|few
CSVQGSTYTEAFF
TGCAGCGTTCAAGGATCGACTTACACTGAAGCTTTCTTT
>TRBV25-1|-|TRBJ1-5|-
CASSGDPGQLNQPQHF
TGTGCCAGCAGTGGTGACCCTGGACAGCTTAATCAGCCCCAGCATTTT
>TRBV5-1|-|TRBJ2-2|-
CASSFRVTGELFF
TGCGCCAGCAGCTTTAGGGTGACCGGGGAGCTGTTTTTT
>TRBV6-5|TRBD1|TRBJ2-7|-
CASSRDRTYEQYF
TGTGCCAGCAGCCGGGACAGGACCTACGAGCAGTACTTC
>TRBV2|-|TRBJ1-1|-
CASSADINTEAFF
TGTGCCAGCAGCGCGGACATCAACACTGAAGCTTTCTTT
>TRBV27|TRBD2|TRBJ2-5|-
CASRSSGRTETQYF
TGTGCCAGCAGGAGTAGCGGGAGAACAGAGACCCAGTACTTC
>TRBV7-9|-|TRBJ2-3|-
CASSLVGRPTDTQYF
TGTGCCAGCAGCTTAGTCGGGAGACCCACAGATACGCAGTATTTT
>TRBV9|-|TRBJ2-5|once
CASSVGSGETQYF
TGTGCCAGCAGCGTAGGTAGTGGAGAGACCCAGTACTTC
>TRBV28|TRBD1|TRBJ1-6|-
CASSPNRQGYNSPLHF
TGTGCCAGCAGTCCTAATCGACAGGGCTATAATTCACCCCTCCACTTT
>TRBV9|TRBD2|TRBJ2-7|-
CASSPGLAGVYEQYF
TGTGCCAGCAGCCCCGGACTAGCGGGAGTTTACGAGCAGTACTTC
>TRBV18|-|TRBJ2-3|-
CASSRGLVTDTQYF
TGTGCCAGCTCACGCGGTCTAGTCACAGATACGCAGTATTTT
>TRBV10-1|TRBD1|TRBJ2-7|few
CASSDRDEQYF
TGCGCCAGCAGCGACAGGGACGAGCAGTACTTC
>TRBV5-4|-|TRBJ1-6|-
CASSLRGGGNSPLHF
TGTGCCAGCAGCTTGAGAGGGGGTGGTAATTCACCCCTCCACTTT